This T cell receptor beta chain was retrieved from a study of shared clonotypes between healthy human individuals. About the research overall: Donors had three CD4 naive, three CD4 memory, two CD8 naive and one CD8 memory plate apiece. General observations from the study: Rarefaction showed that sequencing of sorted subsets was incomplete (despite large depth).

Cells designated naive CD8 were CD45RO-negative and were positively selected for CCR7, with terminally differentiated effector memory CD45RA+ cells excluded. Sequencing used immunoSEQ multiplex PCR; TCRdb keeps in-frame clones, though not all of them. The repertoire includes nearly 2 million clones, approximately 95% of them detected once, and approximately 1.2% sits in the top ten. The count of this clone is one. Its antigen is as yet unknown. Germline values: CDR1 SEHNR, CDR2 FQNEAQ (reference sequence). The CDR3 is made up of 13 amino acids. V was trimmed by 0 bases and J by 4 bases, leaving 3 bases between them.

This TCR was recovered from a man between 18 and 29 years old in good health. Sequenced input: naive CD8+ T cells sorted from blood. The chain combines TRBV7-9 with TRBJ1-4; D not certain. CDR3 sequence (DNA): TGTGCCAGCAGCTTAGCGAATAATGAAAAACTGTTTTTT. Translating gives CASSLANNEKLFF. Looking up the rest from reference TRBV7-9 and TRBJ1-4 gives the full variable domain: DTGVSQNPRHKITKRGQNVTFRCDPISEHNRLYWYRQTLGQGPEFLTYFQNEAQLEKSRLLSDRFSAERPKGSFSTLEIQRTEQGDSAMYLCASSLANNEKLFFGSGTQLSVL.